This TCR beta chain emerged from a study of tumor-infiltrating lymphocytes in primary liver carcinoma. A constant-region primer primed TCR beta cDNA synthesis from 400 to 600 ng of total RNA. Generation of the TCR beta libraries relied on three nested multiplex PCR rounds using slightly modified ARM-PCR. MiXCR was run by TCRdb on the multiplex PCR reads, yielding one entry per CDR3 protein. This table has under 200,000 distinct CDR3 sequences, 85% appearing once. Regarding this clonotype: At one of its ends the junction is not consistent with the germline gene, which may arise from a read error.

From unsorted bulk tissue weighing roughly 19-34 mg, DNA and RNA were co-extracted. Each tumor specimen held more than 75% viable tumor cells. The sequencing sample was made of tumor tissue from primary liver carcinoma. This TCR derives from a man aged 35 to 55 with primary liver carcinoma and hepatitis B virus infection.

DNA of the CDR3: TGTGCCAGCAGTTTAAATGCCCATGAGCAGTCGTTC. Amino acids: CASSLNAHEQSF. The gene calls are TRBV11-3 and TRBJ2-1, with D hard to call. This CDR3 is 12 amino acids long. CDR1 and CDR2 (germline): SGHNT, YENEEA.